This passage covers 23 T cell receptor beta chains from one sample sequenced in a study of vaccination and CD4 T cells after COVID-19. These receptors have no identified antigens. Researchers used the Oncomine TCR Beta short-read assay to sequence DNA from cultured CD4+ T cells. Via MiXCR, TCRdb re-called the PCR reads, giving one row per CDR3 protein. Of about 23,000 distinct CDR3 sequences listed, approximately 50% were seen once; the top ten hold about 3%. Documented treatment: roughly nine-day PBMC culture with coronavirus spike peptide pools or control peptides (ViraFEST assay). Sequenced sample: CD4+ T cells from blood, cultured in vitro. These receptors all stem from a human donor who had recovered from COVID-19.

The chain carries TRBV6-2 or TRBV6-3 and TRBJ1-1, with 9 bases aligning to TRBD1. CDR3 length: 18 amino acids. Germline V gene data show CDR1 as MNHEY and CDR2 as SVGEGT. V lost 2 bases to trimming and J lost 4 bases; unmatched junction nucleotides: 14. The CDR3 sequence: CASSYPTGTGIRTTEAFF. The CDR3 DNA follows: TGTGCCAGCAGTTACCCAACCGGGACAGGGATTCGAACCACTGAAGCTTTCTTT.

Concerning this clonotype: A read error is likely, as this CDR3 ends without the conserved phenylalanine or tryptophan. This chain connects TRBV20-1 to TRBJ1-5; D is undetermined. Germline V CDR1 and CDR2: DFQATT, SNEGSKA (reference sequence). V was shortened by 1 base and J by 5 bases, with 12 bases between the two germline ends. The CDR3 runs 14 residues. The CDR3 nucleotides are TGCAGTGCTAGAGCGGCAAACGGGGATCAGCCCCAGCATTCT. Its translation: CSARAANGDQPQHS.

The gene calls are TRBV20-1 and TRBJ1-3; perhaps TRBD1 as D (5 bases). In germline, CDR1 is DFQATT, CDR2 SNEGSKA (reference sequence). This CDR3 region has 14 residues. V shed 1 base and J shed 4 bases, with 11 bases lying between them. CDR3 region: CSARGRGSGNTIYF. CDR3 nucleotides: TGCAGTGCTAGAGGAAGGGGATCCGGAAACACCATATATTTT.

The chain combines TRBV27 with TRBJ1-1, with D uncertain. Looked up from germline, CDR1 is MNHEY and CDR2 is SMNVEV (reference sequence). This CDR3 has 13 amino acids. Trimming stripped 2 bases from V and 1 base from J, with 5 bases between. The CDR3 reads CASSLNGNTEAFF. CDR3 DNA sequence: TGTGCCAGCAGTTTAAACGGGAACACTGAAGCTTTCTTT.

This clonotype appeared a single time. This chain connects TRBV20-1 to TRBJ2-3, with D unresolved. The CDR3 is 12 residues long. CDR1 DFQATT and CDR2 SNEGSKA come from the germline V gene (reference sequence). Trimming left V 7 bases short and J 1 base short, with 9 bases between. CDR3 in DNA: TGCAGTGTGCCCGGAGGCACAGATACGCAGTATTTT. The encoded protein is CSVPGGTDTQYF.

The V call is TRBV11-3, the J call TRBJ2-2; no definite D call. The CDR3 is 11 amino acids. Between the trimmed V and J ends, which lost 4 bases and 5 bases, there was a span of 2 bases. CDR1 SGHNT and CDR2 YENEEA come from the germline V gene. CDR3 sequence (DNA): TGTGCCAGCAGCTCTACCGGGGAGCTGTTTTTT. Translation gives CASSSTGELFF.

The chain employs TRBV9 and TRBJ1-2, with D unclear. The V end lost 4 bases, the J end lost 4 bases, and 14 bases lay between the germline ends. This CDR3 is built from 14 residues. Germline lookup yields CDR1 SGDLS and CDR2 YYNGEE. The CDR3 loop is CASSPQIGIYGYTF. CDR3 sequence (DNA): TGTGCCAGCAGCCCACAGATAGGGATCTATGGCTACACCTTC.

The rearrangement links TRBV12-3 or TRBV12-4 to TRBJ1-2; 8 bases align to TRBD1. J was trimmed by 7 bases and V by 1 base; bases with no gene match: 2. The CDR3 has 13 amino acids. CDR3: CASSLEGTGGYTF. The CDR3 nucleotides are TGTGCCAGCAGTTTAGAAGGGACAGGTGGCTACACCTTC.

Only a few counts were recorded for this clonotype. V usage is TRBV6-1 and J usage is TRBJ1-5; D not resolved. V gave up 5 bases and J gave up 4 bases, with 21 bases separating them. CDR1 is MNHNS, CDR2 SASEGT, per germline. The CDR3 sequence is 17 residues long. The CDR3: CASSRSHDLRWNQPQHF. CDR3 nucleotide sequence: TGTGCCAGCAGTCGCTCCCATGATCTCAGGTGGAATCAGCCCCAGCATTTT.

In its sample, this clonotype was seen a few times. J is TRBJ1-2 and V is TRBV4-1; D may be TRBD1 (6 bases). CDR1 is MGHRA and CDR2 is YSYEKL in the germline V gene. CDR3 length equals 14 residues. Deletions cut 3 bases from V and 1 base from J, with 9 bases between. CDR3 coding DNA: TGCGCCAGCAGCCATAGACAGGATAACTATGGCTACACCTTC. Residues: CASSHRQDNYGYTF.

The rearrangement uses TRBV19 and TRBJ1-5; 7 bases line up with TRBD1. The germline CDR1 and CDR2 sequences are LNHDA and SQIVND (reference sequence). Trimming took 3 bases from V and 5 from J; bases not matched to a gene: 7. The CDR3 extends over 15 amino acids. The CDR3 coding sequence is TGTGCCAGTAGTATGGGACAGCCGAGATATCAGCCCCAGCATTTT. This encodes CASSMGQPRYQPQHF.

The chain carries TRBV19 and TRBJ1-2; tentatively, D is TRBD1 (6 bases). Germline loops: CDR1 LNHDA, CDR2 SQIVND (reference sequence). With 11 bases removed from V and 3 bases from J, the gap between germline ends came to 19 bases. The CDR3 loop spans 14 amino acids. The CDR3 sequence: CAAGGGREYYGYTF. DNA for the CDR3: TGTGCCGCTGGAGGGGGACGGGAGTACTATGGCTACACCTTC. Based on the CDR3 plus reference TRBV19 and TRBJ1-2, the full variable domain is DGGITQSPKYLFRKEGQNVTLSCEQNLNHDAMYWYRQDPGQGLRLIYYSQIVNDFQKGDIAEGYSVSREKKESFPLTVTSAQKNPTAFYLCAAGGGREYYGYTFGSGTRLTVV.

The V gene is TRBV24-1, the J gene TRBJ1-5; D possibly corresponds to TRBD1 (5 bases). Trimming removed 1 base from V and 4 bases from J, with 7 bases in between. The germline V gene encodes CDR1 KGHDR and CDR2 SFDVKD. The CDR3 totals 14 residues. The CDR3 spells CATSDLGDNQPQHF. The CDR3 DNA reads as TGTGCCACCAGTGATTTAGGGGATAATCAGCCCCAGCATTTT.

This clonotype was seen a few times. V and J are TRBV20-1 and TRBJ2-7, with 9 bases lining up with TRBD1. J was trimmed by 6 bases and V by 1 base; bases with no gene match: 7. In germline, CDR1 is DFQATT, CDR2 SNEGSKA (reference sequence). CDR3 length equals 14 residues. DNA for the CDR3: TGCAGTGCTAGAGCCGGACAGGGGAGCCCCGAGCAGTACTTC. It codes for CSARAGQGSPEQYF.

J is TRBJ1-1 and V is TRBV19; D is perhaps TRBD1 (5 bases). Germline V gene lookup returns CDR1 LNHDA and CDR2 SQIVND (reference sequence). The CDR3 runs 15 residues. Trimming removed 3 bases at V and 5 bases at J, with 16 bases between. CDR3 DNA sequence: TGTGCCAGTAGTATTTTGTCAGGGAGGGTTACTGAAGCTTTCTTT. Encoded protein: CASSILSGRVTEAFF.

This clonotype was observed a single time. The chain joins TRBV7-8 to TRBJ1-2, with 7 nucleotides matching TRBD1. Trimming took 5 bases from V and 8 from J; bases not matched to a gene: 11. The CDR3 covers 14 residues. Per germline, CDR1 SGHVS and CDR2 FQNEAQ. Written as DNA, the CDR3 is TGTGCCAGCAGCCCGCCGGGGGAAGGGGGCGGCTACACCTTC. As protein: CASSPPGEGGGYTF.

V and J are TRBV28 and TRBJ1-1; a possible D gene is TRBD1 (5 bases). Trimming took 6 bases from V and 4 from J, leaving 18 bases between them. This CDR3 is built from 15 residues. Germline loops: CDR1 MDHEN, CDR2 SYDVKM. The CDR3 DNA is TGTGCCAGCAGCTTTAGTCAGGGCGATGGCACTGAAGCTTTCTTT. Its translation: CASSFSQGDGTEAFF.

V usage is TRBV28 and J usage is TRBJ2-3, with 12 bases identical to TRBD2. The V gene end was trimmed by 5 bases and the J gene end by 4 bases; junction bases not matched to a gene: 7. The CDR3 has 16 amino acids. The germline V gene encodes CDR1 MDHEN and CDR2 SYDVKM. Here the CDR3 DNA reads TGTGCCAGCAGTCCCGCACTAGCGGGGGGACCAGATACGCAGTATTTT. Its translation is CASSPALAGGPDTQYF.

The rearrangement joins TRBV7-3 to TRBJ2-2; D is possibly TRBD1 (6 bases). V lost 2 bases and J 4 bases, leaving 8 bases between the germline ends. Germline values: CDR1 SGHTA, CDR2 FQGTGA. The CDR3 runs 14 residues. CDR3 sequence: CASSLLDSTGELFF. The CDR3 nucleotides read TGTGCCAGCAGCTTATTGGACAGCACCGGGGAGCTGTTTTTT.

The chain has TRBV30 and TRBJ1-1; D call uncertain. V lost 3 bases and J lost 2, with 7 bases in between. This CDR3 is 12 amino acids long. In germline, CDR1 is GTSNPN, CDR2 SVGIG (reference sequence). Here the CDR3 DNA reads TGTGCCTGGAGATACGAAAACACTGAAGCTTTCTTT. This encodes CAWRYENTEAFF.

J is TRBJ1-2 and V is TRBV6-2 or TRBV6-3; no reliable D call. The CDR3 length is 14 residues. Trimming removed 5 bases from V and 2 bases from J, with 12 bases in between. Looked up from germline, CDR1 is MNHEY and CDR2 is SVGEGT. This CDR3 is CASSQVQKNYGYTF. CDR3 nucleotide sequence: TGTGCCAGCAGTCAAGTCCAAAAGAACTATGGCTACACCTTC.

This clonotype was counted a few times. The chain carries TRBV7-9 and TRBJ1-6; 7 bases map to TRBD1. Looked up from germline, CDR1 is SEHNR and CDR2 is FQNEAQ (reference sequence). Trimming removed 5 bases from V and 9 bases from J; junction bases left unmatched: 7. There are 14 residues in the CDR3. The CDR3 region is CASSGSTGPSPLHF. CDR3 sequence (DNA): TGTGCCAGCAGCGGATCGACAGGGCCTTCACCCCTCCACTTT. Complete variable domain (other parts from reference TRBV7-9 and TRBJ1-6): DTGVSQNPRHKITKRGQNVTFRCDPISEHNRLYWYRQTLGQGPEFLTYFQNEAQLEKSRLLSDRFSAERPKGSFSTLEIQRTEQGDSAMYLCASSGSTGPSPLHFGNGTRLTVT.

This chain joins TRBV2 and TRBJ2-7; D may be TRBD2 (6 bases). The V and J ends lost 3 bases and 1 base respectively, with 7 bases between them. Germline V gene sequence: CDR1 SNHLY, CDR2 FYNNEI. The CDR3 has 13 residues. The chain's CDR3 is CASSDGGSYEQYF. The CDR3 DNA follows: TGTGCCAGCAGTGATGGGGGGTCCTACGAGCAGTACTTC.